These 32 T cell receptor beta chains were sequenced from one sample in a study of tissue T cells after allogeneic stem cell transplantation. Only in-frame clones appear in the TCRdb table, and some are missing; sequencing was by immunoSEQ multiplex PCR. Of about 26,000 clones in the sample, about 89% were seen once. Here the sequenced sample was blood, taken before transplantation. These receptors were collected from a male donor older than 55 who later had graft-versus-host disease after an allogeneic stem cell transplant.

The chain combines TRBV5-1 with TRBJ2-5, with D maybe TRBD1 (6 bases). Between the trimmed V and J ends, which lost 0 bases and 6 bases, there was a span of 15 bases. The CDR3 is 15 amino acids. The germline CDR1 and CDR2 sequences are SGHRS and YFSETQ. DNA of the CDR3: TGCGCCAGCAGCTTGGATGGGGCAGGGGTAAAGACCCAGTACTTC. It is translated as CASSLDGAGVKTQYF.

J is TRBJ1-5 and V is TRBV15; perhaps TRBD1 as D (5 bases). The CDR3 has 16 residues. Between the trimmed V and J ends, which lost 1 base and 4 bases, there was a span of 14 bases. Germline V lookup: CDR1 LNHNV, CDR2 YYDKDF (reference sequence). The CDR3 sequence is CATSRAISGGNQPQHF. The CDR3 nucleotides read TGTGCCACCAGCAGAGCAATAAGTGGGGGAAATCAGCCCCAGCATTTT. The whole variable domain, filled in from reference TRBV15 and TRBJ1-5, reads DAMVIQNPRYQVTQFGKPVTLSCSQTLNHNVMYWYQQKSSQAPKLLFHYYDKDFNNEADTPDNFQSRRPNTSFCFLDIRSPGLGDTAMYLCATSRAISGGNQPQHFGDGTRLSIL.

This chain connects TRBV7-3 to TRBJ2-1; D not resolved. CDR1 and CDR2 from the germline V gene are SGHTA and FQGTGA. V lost 6 bases and J lost 3, with 12 bases in between. The CDR3 length is 14 residues. The CDR3 protein is CASSPRVNYNEQFF. The CDR3 coding sequence is TGTGCCAGCAGTCCCCGGGTTAACTACAATGAGCAGTTCTTC.

J is TRBJ2-1 and V is TRBV2; the D gene is possibly TRBD1 (5 bases). Germline CDR1 reads SNHLY; CDR2 reads FYNNEI. V was shortened by 7 bases and J by 9 bases, with 10 bases between the two germline ends. The CDR3 has 11 amino acids. The CDR3 bases are TGTGCCAGCACTCTGCAGGGTGAGCAGTTCTTC. Protein sequence: CASTLQGEQFF.

This clone appeared once. The chain is built from TRBV27 and TRBJ1-4, with 10 nucleotides matching TRBD1. CDR1 and CDR2 (germline): MNHEY, SMNVEV (reference sequence). V shed 4 bases and J 6 bases; nucleotides not matched to a gene: 5. This CDR3 has 15 amino acids. The CDR3 reads CASSSGTGVYEKLFF. The CDR3, as DNA: TGTGCCAGCAGTTCCGGGACAGGGGTTTATGAAAAACTGTTTTTT.

The rearrangement links TRBV9 to TRBJ2-7; D gene unclear. This CDR3 contains 14 residues. V was cut by 4 bases and J by 2 bases, with 13 bases left in between. Germline lookup yields CDR1 SGDLS and CDR2 YYNGEE. The CDR3 nucleotides are TGTGCCAGCAGCCAGGCACGGTCAACCTACGAGCAGTACTTC. Its protein product is CASSQARSTYEQYF.

With regard to this clone: The sample has other DNA sequences that encode this CDR3 too. This chain links TRBV7-9 with TRBJ2-5; D gene ambiguous. The CDR3 extends over 14 amino acids. V dropped 0 bases and J dropped 2 bases, with 7 bases sitting between them. Germline V CDR1 and CDR2: SEHNR, FQNEAQ (reference sequence). CDR3 coding DNA: TGTGCCAGCAGCTTAGCCGGGCTTCAAGAGACCCAGTACTTC. This sequence encodes CASSLAGLQETQYF. The full variable domain, with the rest looked up from reference TRBV7-9 and TRBJ2-5, is DTGVSQNPRHKITKRGQNVTFRCDPISEHNRLYWYRQTLGQGPEFLTYFQNEAQLEKSRLLSDRFSAERPKGSFSTLEIQRTEQGDSAMYLCASSLAGLQETQYFGPGTRLLVL.

The V and J genes are TRBV7-2 and TRBJ2-7; 7 bases fit TRBD1. The CDR3 totals 13 residues. CDR1 is SGHTA and CDR2 is FQGNSA in the germline V gene. V shed 5 bases and J 2 bases; nucleotides not matched to a gene: 3. DNA for the CDR3: TGTGCCAGCAGCGACAGGGAAACCTACGAGCAGTACTTC. Amino acid sequence: CASSDRETYEQYF.

The chain employs TRBV6-5 and TRBJ1-1; D is unclear. V gave up 6 bases and J gave up 4 bases, with 18 bases separating them. This CDR3 comprises 15 residues. Per germline, CDR1 MNHEY and CDR2 SVGAGI. The CDR3 bases are TGTGCCAGCAGCAACGTTTTCGTGGGTGGCACTGAAGCTTTCTTT. Protein sequence: CASSNVFVGGTEAFF.

This CDR3 is CASSFSGAYEQYF. CDR3 nucleotide sequence: TGTGCCAGCAGCTTTTCAGGGGCCTACGAGCAGTACTTC. This chain links TRBV7-9 with TRBJ2-7; weak D call: TRBD1 (6 bases). The CDR3 totals 13 residues. CDR1 and CDR2 (germline): SEHNR, FQNEAQ (reference sequence). With 3 bases removed from V and 2 bases from J, the gap between germline ends came to 8 bases.

This chain connects TRBV14 to TRBJ2-5; 8 nucleotides line up with TRBD1. The ends lost 1 base at V and 5 bases at J; junction bases unmatched: 0. The CDR3 is 13 amino acids. Germline-derived CDR1 and CDR2 are SGHDN and FVKESK. This chain's CDR3 is CASSQGQGETQYF. CDR3 DNA sequence: TGTGCCAGCAGCCAAGGACAGGGGGAGACCCAGTACTTC. Supplemented by reference TRBV14 and TRBJ2-5, the full variable domain reads EAGVTQFPSHSVIEKGQTVTLRCDPISGHDNLYWYRRVMGKEIKFLLHFVKESKQDESGMPNNRFLAERTGGTYSTLKVQPAELEDSGVYFCASSQGQGETQYFGPGTRLLVL.

The rearrangement uses TRBV5-1 and TRBJ1-2; weak D call: TRBD1 (6 bases). The CDR3 loop spans 14 amino acids. The germline V gene encodes CDR1 SGHRS and CDR2 YFSETQ. Trimming left V 1 base short and J 6 bases short, with 13 bases between. The CDR3 DNA sequence: TGCGCCAGCAGCTTGACAGGGAGAAATGATGGCTACACCTTC. This gives the protein CASSLTGRNDGYTF. The full variable domain, with the rest looked up from reference TRBV5-1 and TRBJ1-2, is KAGVTQTPRYLIKTRGQQVTLSCSPISGHRSVSWYQQTPGQGLQFLFEYFSETQRNKGNFPGRFSGRQFSNSRSEMNVSTLELGDSALYLCASSLTGRNDGYTFGSGTRLTVV.

The chain is built from TRBV3-1 (or the pseudogene TRBV3-2) and TRBJ1-2; 9 bases are a match to TRBD1. The J segment lost 7 bases and the V segment lost 2 bases, leaving 8 bases of the junction unmatched. The germline V gene encodes CDR1 LGHDT and CDR2 YNNKEL (reference sequence). The CDR3 totals 15 residues. This CDR3 is CASSQFLGTGPGYTF. As DNA, the CDR3 is TGTGCCAGCAGCCAATTCCTGGGGACAGGGCCTGGCTACACCTTC.

V gene TRBV6-2 or TRBV6-3 combines with J gene TRBJ2-7; D is unresolved. The CDR3 loop spans 11 amino acids. Per germline, CDR1 MNHEY and CDR2 SVGEGT. Trimming stripped 1 base from V and 7 bases from J, with 5 bases between. The CDR3 reads CASSYLGEQYF. The CDR3 nucleotides are TGTGCCAGCAGTTACTTAGGGGAGCAGTACTTC.

The V call is TRBV7-6, the J call TRBJ2-7; the D gene is possibly TRBD1 (6 bases). The CDR3 is 15 amino acids. The germline V and J ends were trimmed by 4 bases and 0 bases, with 13 bases remaining between them. Germline CDR1 and CDR2: SGHVS and FNYEAQ. The DNA of the CDR3 is TGTGCCAGCAGCTCTACAGGGACGAGCTCCTACGAGCAGTACTTC. It yields the protein CASSSTGTSSYEQYF.

A remark on this clone: The junction differs from germline at one of its ends, possibly a read error. This chain connects TRBV5-3 to TRBJ2-6; D is unclear. TRBV5-3 is reported as an ORF; its role is uncertain. This CDR3 spans 17 amino acids. The CDR3 loop is CARYSQVVNKSGQRPDF. CDR3 nucleotides: TGTGCCAGATATTCCCAAGTGGTGAACAAGTCGGGCCAACGTCCTGATTTC.

The V and J genes are TRBV19 and TRBJ2-2, with 12 bases fitting TRBD2. From germline, CDR1 is LNHDA and CDR2 SQIVND (reference sequence). CDR3 size: 17 residues. Unmatched junction bases numbered 5, after V lost 0 bases and J lost 6 bases. The CDR3 nucleotides are TGTGCCAGTAGTATAGATCTAGCGGGAGGGCCCCCCGGGGAGCTGTTTTTT. As protein: CASSIDLAGGPPGELFF.

The V call is TRBV27, the J call TRBJ1-6; 7 bases line up with TRBD1. Germline CDR1 and CDR2: MNHEY and SMNVEV (reference sequence). V lost 6 bases to trimming and J lost 7 bases; unmatched junction nucleotides: 6. This CDR3 comprises 14 residues. The CDR3 bases are TGTGCCAGCAGGAGGACAGGAGGAAATTCACCCCTCCACTTT. It codes for CASRRTGGNSPLHF.

The chain couples TRBV29-1 to TRBJ2-2; D call uncertain. There are 10 residues in the CDR3. Germline V gene lookup returns CDR1 SQVTM and CDR2 ANQGSEA. The V end was cut by 4 bases, the J end by 10 bases, with 7 bases between. The CDR3 region has the DNA TGCAGCGTTGCGGACCCGGAGCTGTTTTTT. It translates to CSVADPELFF.

The chain combines TRBV6-2 or TRBV6-3 with TRBJ2-7; D possibly corresponds to TRBD2 (5 bases). The V gene's germline CDR1 is MNHEY and CDR2 SVGEGT. V was shortened by 2 bases and J by 2 bases, with 10 bases between the two germline ends. The CDR3 spans 14 residues. CDR3 sequence reads: CASSYTIGTYEQYF. The DNA of the CDR3 is TGTGCCAGCAGTTACACAATCGGGACCTACGAGCAGTACTTC.

The chain couples TRBV6-4 to TRBJ1-2, with D possibly TRBD1 on 5 matching bases. Germline values: CDR1 MRHNA, CDR2 SNTAGT. Trimming removed 5 bases from V and 8 bases from J, with 21 bases in between. The CDR3 extends over 15 amino acids. CDR3 in amino acids: CASSRDGTFAGGYTF. CDR3 nucleotide sequence: TGTGCCAGCAGTCGGGACGGAACCTTCGCGGGGGGCTACACCTTC.

The rearrangement joins TRBV19 to TRBJ2-4, with D perhaps assigned TRBD1 or TRBD2 (5 bases each). The CDR3 extends over 18 amino acids. CDR1 is LNHDA and CDR2 is SQIVND in the germline V gene (reference sequence). The V gene lost 3 bases and the J gene lost 1 base, with 19 bases spanning the gap. Written as DNA, the CDR3 is TGTGCCAGTAGTATTAGGGACCTAGGGATTGCTGCCAAAAACATTCAGTACTTC. Translating gives CASSIRDLGIAAKNIQYF.

V gene TRBV5-4 combines with J gene TRBJ2-7, with TRBD1 identical over 7 bases. The CDR3 spans 13 residues. The V gene end was trimmed by 4 bases and the J gene end by 2 bases; junction bases not matched to a gene: 3. Looked up from germline, CDR1 is SGHNT and CDR2 is YYREEE (reference sequence). The CDR3 protein is CASSPDRTYEQYF. CDR3 coding DNA: TGTGCCAGCAGCCCGGACAGGACCTACGAGCAGTACTTC.

The chain links TRBV12-3 or TRBV12-4 to TRBJ1-5; D gene uncertain. The length of the CDR3 is 11 residues. V dropped 6 bases and J dropped 9 bases, with 9 bases sitting between them. CDR3 sequence: CASSSGGPQHF. CDR3 DNA sequence: TGTGCCAGCAGCTCTGGTGGGCCCCAGCATTTT.

The chain carries TRBV7-3 and TRBJ1-1; D is ambiguous. Germline V gene data show CDR1 as SGHTA and CDR2 as FQGTGA. V lost 3 bases to trimming and J lost 3 bases, with 8 bases between them. The CDR3 extends over 13 amino acids. CDR3 sequence: CASSFGEHTEAFF. In DNA form, the CDR3 reads TGTGCCAGCAGCTTTGGGGAGCACACTGAAGCTTTCTTT.

The rearrangement links TRBV7-9 to TRBJ2-2; D gene unclear. CDR1 and CDR2 from the germline V gene are SEHNR and FQNEAQ (reference sequence). Trimming stripped 5 bases from V and 4 bases from J, with 20 bases between. The CDR3 spans 17 residues. The CDR3, as DNA: TGTGCCAGCAGCCGTATTCCACGGGCGTCGGGCACCGGGGAGCTGTTTTTT. Translating gives CASSRIPRASGTGELFF.

The chain uses TRBV5-1 and TRBJ1-5, with D possibly being TRBD1 (6 bases). The ends were cut back, 2 bases at V and 2 bases at J, with 11 bases in the middle. The CDR3 covers 15 residues. CDR1 and CDR2 (germline): SGHRS, YFSETQ. The CDR3, as DNA: TGCGCCAGCAGCTTACAGGGTAAGGGCAATCAGCCCCAGCATTTT. Its protein product is CASSLQGKGNQPQHF.

The V gene is TRBV29-1, the J gene TRBJ2-3, with 11 positions matching TRBD2. V gave up 5 bases and J gave up 5 bases; unmatched junction bases: 6. The CDR3 length is 14 residues. Germline-derived CDR1 and CDR2 are SQVTM and ANQGSEA. CDR3 nucleotide sequence: TGCAGCGTTTTTAGCGGGAGGGCCCGAGATACGCAGTATTTT. It specifies CSVFSGRARDTQYF.

V gene TRBV9 combines with J gene TRBJ2-7; D may be TRBD2 (5 bases). The V gene lost 4 bases and the J gene lost 3 bases, with 17 bases spanning the gap. This CDR3 is 15 amino acids long. The germline V gene has CDR1 SGDLS and CDR2 YYNGEE. In DNA form, the CDR3 reads TGTGCCAGCAGCCCGAATAGCGAGCCAGGCTACGAGCAGTACTTC. This codes for CASSPNSEPGYEQYF.

This clone was counted a single time. This chain uses TRBV9 with TRBJ2-3; D could derive from TRBD1 or TRBD2 (6 bases each). This CDR3 is built from 16 residues. Trimming pared 0 bases from V and 0 bases from J, leaving 11 bases between. Germline V gene data show CDR1 as SGDLS and CDR2 as YYNGEE. The CDR3 loop reads CASSVGGATSTDTQYF. CDR3 sequence (DNA): TGTGCCAGCAGCGTAGGGGGGGCAACAAGCACAGATACGCAGTATTTT.

CDR3 in amino acids: CASSARQGNEQYF. The CDR3 nucleotides read TGTGCCAGTAGTGCCCGACAGGGGAACGAGCAGTACTTC. This chain connects TRBV19 to TRBJ2-7, with 8 bases matching TRBD1. V trimming: 5 bases; J trimming: 5 bases; junction bases outside the gene matches: 5. Germline lookup yields CDR1 LNHDA and CDR2 SQIVND (reference sequence). The CDR3 runs 13 residues.

The chain joins TRBV12-2 to TRBJ2-5; the table assigns TRBD2, which was not confirmed against the DNA. TRBV12-2 is deemed a pseudogene. This CDR3 is 15 amino acids long. The CDR3 region is CASRLAKRKRETQYF. The CDR3 DNA reads as TGTGCAAGTCGCTTAGCAAAAAGAAAGCGGGAGACCCAGTACTTC.